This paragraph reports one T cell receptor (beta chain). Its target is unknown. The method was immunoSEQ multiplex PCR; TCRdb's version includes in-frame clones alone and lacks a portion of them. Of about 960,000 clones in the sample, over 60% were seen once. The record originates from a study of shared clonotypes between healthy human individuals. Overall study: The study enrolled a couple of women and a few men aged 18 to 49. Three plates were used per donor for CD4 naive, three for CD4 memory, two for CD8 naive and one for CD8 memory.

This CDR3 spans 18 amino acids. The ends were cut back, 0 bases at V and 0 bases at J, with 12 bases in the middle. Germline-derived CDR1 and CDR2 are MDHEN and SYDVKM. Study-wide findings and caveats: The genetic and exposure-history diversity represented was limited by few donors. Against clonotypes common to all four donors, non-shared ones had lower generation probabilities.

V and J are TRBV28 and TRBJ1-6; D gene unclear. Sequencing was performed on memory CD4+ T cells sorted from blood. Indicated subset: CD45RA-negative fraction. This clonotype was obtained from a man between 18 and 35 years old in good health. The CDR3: CASSLCFGNSSYNSPLHF. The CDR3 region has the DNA TGTGCCAGCAGTTTATGCTTTGGCAACAGCTCCTATAATTCACCCCTCCACTTT.